Only a few counts were recorded for the clone carrying this TCR beta chain. PCR employed 60 Vbeta and 13 Jbeta primers. Sequenced by immunoSEQ multiplex PCR; TCRdb stores in-frame clones only, minus some. The table has about 180,000 clones, 70% to 80% seen once; the top ten hold around 1.5%. The source of the sample is a study of cytomegalovirus exposure and HLA in healthy donors. Germline values: CDR1 SGDLS, CDR2 YYNGEE. The CDR3 has 15 amino acids. V lost 4 bases and J lost 2; bases outside the gene matches: 9. This TCR derives from a man aged 18 to 29 in good health and CMV-seronegative. Material: PBMCs. The genes are TRBV9 and TRBJ2-7; 7 nucleotides line up with TRBD1. The CDR3 is CASSPGTEVTYEQYF. CDR3 nucleotides: TGTGCCAGCAGCCCGGGGACAGAGGTAACCTACGAGCAGTACTTC.